This T cell receptor (beta chain) was obtained from a study of neurological immune-mediated disorders. The germline CDR1 and CDR2 sequences are MNHEY and SMNVEV (reference sequence). There are 15 residues in the CDR3. J lost 1 base, V lost 2 bases, and 3 bases had no gene match. MiXCR, applied by TCRdb to the 5' RACE reads, yields one record per CDR3 protein. The sample lists fewer than 20,000 distinct CDR3 sequences, 3% to 4.5% occurring once. This clonotype was seen at least ten times. The V gene is TRBV27, the J gene TRBJ2-7; 9 nucleotides line up with TRBD2. The specimen was CD8+ T cells from blood. This TCR was recovered from a woman aged 40 to 55 in good health. CDR3 in amino acids: CASSLSLAGSYEQYF. CDR3 bases: TGTGCCAGCAGTTTAAGTCTAGCGGGGTCCTACGAGCAGTACTTC.